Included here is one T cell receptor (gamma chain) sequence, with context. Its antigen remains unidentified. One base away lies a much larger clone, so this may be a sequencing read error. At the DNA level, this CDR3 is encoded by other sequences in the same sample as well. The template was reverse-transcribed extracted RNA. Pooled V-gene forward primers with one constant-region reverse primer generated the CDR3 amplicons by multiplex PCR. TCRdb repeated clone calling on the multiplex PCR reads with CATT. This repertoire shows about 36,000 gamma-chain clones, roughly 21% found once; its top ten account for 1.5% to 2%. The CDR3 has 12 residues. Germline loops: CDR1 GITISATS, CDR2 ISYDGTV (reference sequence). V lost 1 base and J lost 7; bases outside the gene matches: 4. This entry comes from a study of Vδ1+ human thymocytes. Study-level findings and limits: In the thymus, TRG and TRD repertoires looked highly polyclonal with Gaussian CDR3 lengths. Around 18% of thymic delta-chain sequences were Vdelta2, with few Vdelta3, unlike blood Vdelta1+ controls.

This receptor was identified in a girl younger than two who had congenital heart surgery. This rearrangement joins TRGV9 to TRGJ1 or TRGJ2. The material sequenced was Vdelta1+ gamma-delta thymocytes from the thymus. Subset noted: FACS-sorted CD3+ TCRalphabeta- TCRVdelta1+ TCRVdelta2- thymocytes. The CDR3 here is CALWEVEYKKLF. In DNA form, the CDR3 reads TGTGCCTTGTGGGAGGTCGAGTATAAGAAACTCTTT.